This T cell receptor (beta chain) was captured by sequencing in a study of blood T cell repertoires in COVID-19 (dated by TCRdb to the early 2020s). Looking at the study overall: Collaborator samples came from the United States, Italy and Spain and covered acute and convalescent phases of COVID-19. A freely available public database, intended as a resource for researchers studying the immune response to SARS-CoV-2, is where the repertoires were released. The dataset comprised deeply sampled blood TCRbeta repertoires from subjects exposed to, actively infected with, or recovered from COVID-19. A de-identified subject ID, COVID-19 status, age in years and sex were almost always included in the sample metadata. HLA class I and class II types, where available, came from metadata supplied by the sample provider rather than from assay-based typing. The samples were drawn from two sources: the first 160 participants of the ongoing ImmuneRACE study, and approximately 1,300 subjects contributed by 6 global collaborators. The material from the prospective study consisted of cDNA or gDNA derived from T cells, B-cell-depleted T cells, or PBMCs. Here is what the overall study found, with its caveats: The quantity of clinical and demographic metadata differed by source and by participant and was supplied without curation.

Of note for this clone: Its binding antigen is unknown. The record has no base qualities; no much larger clone is one base away.

Each collaborating institution followed its own protocols to collect whole blood in K2EDTA tubes. For TCRbeta analysis, collaborator samples were shipped as frozen whole blood, as isolated PBMCs, or as DNA extracted from either sample type. V is pruned by 1 base and J by 8 bases, leaving 8 bases of the junction without a gene match. Per the germline V gene, SGHDN is the CDR1 and FVKESK is the CDR2. The CDR3 goes from the cysteine to the phenylalanine over 15 residues. The CDR3 DNA has 45 bases and is translated from base 1. TCRbeta CDR3 regions were amplified from genomic DNA using the immunoSEQ Assay, a bias-controlled multiplex PCR. Under the source paper's analysis protocol: The number of nucleated cells in each sample was estimated from the amplification of reference gene primers within the assay. To quantify the absolute abundance of each unique TCRbeta CDR3 rearrangement, sequence reads were collapsed and filtered. For each sample, productive Simpson clonality was calculated as the square root of Simpson's diversity index across productive rearrangements. Imported from immuneACCESS, the table was reduced by TCRdb to in-frame sequences with V and J called. These copies leave out some clones; in studies compared against another copy, an unresolved V gene accounts for under half, and the cause of the remainder is not known. V, J and clone size are those of that table, while D and trimming were read from the DNA. This sample lists 200,000 to 300,000 clones; 84% were detected once. The ten largest account for under 4.5% of the sample.

Recombination joined TRBV14 with TRBJ2-1; 7 bases in between match TRBD2. This receptor was taken from a man over 45 with acute or convalescent COVID-19. The specimen sequenced was peripheral blood. The CDR3 protein is CASSQGFSGRDEQFF. The base sequence is TGTGCCAGCAGCCAAGGGTTTAGCGGGCGAGATGAGCAGTTCTTC.